The entry below describes one TCR beta chain. The data were taken from a study of cytomegalovirus exposure and HLA in healthy donors. Both 60 Vbeta primers and 13 Jbeta primers went into the PCR. The data were produced by immunoSEQ multiplex PCR, yet TCRdb's version contains in-frame clones alone and is incomplete. The repertoire holds approximately 140,000 clones, with roughly three quarters as singletons. Input material: PBMCs. This sequence originates from a female donor in good health and CMV-seronegative.

The CDR3 loop reads CAWTPYGAEAFF. CDR3 nucleotide sequence: TGTGCCTGGACCCCTTATGGGGCGGAAGCTTTCTTT. The chain employs TRBV30 and TRBJ1-1; D is possibly TRBD1 (5 bases). The germline V gene encodes CDR1 GTSNPN and CDR2 SVGIG (reference sequence). The CDR3 sequence is 12 residues long. V lost 4 bases and J lost 8, with 14 bases in between.